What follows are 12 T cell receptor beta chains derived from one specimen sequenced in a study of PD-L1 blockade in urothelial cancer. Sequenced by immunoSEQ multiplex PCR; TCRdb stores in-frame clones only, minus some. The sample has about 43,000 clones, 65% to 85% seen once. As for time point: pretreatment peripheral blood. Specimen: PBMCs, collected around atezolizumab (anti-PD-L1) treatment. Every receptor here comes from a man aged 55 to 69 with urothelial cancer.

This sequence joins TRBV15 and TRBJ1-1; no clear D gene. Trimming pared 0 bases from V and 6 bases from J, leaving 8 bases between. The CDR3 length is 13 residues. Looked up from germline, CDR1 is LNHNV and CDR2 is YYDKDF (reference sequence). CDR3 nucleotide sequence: TGTGCCACCAGCAGAGAGGGGAGGCCTGAAGCTTTCTTT. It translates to CATSREGRPEAFF.

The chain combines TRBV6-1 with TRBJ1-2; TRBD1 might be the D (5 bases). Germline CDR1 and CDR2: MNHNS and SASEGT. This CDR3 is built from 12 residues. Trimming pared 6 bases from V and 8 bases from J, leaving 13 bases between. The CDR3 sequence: CASSIGVGGYTF. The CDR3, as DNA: TGTGCCAGCAGCATAGGGGTCGGCGGCTACACCTTC.

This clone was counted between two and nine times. CDR3 nucleotide sequence: TGTGCCAGCAGCCAATGGACAGGGTATGGGGAAGCTTTCTTT. Amino acid sequence: CASSQWTGYGEAFF. The rearrangement joins TRBV7-2 to TRBJ1-1; 8 bases map to TRBD1. The J segment lost 8 bases and the V segment lost 5 bases, leaving 10 bases of the junction unmatched. CDR1 and CDR2 (germline): SGHTA, FQGNSA. CDR3 length: 14 residues.

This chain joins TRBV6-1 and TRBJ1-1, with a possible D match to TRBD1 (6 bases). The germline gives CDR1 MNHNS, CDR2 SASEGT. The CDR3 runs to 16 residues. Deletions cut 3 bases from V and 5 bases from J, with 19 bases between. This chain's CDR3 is CASSDPGAVGQTEAFF. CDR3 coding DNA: TGTGCCAGCAGTGACCCAGGGGCAGTCGGACAAACTGAAGCTTTCTTT.

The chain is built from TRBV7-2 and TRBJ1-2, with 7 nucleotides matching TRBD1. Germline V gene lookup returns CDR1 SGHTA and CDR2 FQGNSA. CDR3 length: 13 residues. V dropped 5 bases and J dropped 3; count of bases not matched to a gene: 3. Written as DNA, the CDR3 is TGTGCCAGCAGCCCCGGGACAGACTATGGCTACACCTTC. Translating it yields CASSPGTDYGYTF.

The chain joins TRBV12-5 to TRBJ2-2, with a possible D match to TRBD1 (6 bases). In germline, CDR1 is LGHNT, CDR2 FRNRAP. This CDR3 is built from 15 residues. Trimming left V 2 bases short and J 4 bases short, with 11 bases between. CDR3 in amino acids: CASGLSTGPTGELFF. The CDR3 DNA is TGTGCTAGTGGTTTGTCCACAGGGCCCACCGGGGAGCTGTTTTTT.

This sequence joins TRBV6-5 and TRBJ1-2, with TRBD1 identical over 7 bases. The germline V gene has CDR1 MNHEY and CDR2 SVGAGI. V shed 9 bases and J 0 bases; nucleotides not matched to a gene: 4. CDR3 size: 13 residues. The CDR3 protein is CASRDSANYGYTF. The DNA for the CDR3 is TGTGCCAGTCGGGACAGCGCTAACTATGGCTACACCTTC.

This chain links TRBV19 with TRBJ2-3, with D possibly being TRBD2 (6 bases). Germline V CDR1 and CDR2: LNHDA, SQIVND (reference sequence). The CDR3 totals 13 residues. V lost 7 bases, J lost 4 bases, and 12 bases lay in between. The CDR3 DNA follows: TGTGCCAGTAAAGGCGGGGTCCCAGATACGCAGTATTTT. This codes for CASKGGVPDTQYF.

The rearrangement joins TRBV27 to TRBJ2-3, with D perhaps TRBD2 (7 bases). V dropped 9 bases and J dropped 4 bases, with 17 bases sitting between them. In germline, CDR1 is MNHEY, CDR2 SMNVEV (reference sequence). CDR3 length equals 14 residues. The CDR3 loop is CASRGAGPPDTQYF. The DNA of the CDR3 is TGTGCCAGTCGGGGGGCGGGACCGCCAGATACGCAGTATTTT.

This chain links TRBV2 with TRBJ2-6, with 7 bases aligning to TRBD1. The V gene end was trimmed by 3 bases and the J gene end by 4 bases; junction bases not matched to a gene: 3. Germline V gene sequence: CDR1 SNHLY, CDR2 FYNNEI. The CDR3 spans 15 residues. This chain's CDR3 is CASSDDRVGANVLTF. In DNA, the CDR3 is TGTGCCAGCAGTGATGACAGGGTCGGGGCCAACGTCCTGACTTTC.

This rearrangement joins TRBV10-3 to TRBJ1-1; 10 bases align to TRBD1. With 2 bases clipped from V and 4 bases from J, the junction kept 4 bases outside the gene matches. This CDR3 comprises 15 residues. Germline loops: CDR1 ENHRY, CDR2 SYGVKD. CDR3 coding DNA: TGTGCCATCAGTGAGGACAGGGGGCTTGTCACTGAAGCTTTCTTT. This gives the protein CAISEDRGLVTEAFF.

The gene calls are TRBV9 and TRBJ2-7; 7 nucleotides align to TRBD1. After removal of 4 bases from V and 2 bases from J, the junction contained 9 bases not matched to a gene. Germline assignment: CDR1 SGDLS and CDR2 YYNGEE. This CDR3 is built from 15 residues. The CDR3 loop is CASSPQGLGTYEQYF. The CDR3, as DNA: TGTGCCAGCAGCCCACAGGGGTTAGGCACCTACGAGCAGTACTTC.